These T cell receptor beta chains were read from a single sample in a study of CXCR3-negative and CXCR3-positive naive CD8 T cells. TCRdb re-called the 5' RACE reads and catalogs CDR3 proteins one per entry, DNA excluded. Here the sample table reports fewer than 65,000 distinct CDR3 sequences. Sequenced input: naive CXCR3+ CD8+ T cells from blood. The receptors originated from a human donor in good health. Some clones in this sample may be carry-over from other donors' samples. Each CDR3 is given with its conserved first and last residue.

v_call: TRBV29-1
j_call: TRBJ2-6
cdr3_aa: CSGGSSGANVLTF

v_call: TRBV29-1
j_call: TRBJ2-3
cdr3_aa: CSVAGIAADTQYF

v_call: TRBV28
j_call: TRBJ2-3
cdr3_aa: CASSLFGRESTDTQYF

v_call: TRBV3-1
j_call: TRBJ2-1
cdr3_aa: CASSQFQRPYNEQFF

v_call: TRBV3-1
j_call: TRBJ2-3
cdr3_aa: CASRQEGAPRIDTQYF

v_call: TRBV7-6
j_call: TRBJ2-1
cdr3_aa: CASSPEAGGASAEQFF

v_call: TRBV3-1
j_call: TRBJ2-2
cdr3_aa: CASSLDILRDKPNTGELFF

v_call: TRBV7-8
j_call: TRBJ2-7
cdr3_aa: CASSLDRSYEQYF

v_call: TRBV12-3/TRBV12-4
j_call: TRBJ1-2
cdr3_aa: CASSFGRTANYGYTF

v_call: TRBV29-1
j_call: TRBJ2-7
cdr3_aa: CSVLGGIREQYF

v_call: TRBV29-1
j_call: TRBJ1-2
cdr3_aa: CSVEDIYYGYTF

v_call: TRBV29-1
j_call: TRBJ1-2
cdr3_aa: CSVTDRASYGYTF

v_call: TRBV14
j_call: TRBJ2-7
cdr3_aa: CASSPPGGAIAYEQYF

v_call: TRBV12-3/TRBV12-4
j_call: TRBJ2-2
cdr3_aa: CAARVSGELFF

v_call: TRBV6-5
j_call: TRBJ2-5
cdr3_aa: CASSSDSEETQYF

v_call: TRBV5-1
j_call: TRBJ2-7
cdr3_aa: CASSPPRTESYEQYF

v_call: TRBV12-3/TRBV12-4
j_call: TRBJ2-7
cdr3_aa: CASSPGPTYEQYF

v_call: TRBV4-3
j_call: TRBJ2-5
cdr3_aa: CASSQERRGGLLETQYF

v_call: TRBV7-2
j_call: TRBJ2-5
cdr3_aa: CASSELGVGQETQYF

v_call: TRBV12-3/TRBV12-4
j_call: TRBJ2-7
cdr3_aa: CASRGGDEGSPYEQYF

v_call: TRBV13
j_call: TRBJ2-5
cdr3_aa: CASMVAGIMKTQYF

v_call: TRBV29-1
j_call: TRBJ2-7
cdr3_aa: CSVEVGSSVSYEQYF

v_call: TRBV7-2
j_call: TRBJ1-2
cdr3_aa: CASSVALSSVEYGYTF

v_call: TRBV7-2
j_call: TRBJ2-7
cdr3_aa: CASSLAAGAYYEQYF

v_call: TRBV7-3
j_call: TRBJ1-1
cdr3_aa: CASSLTGHSNTEAFF

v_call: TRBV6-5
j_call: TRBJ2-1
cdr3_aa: CASSYSIPLAGGTMEQFF

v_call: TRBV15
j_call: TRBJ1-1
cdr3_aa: CATSRDVLGVGTEAFF

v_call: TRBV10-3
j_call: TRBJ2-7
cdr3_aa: CAISEPSLRPAEQYF

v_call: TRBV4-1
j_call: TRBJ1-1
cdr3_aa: CASSQAGGANGAFF

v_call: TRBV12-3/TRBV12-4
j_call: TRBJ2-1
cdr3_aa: CASSLGQGAIPNEQFF

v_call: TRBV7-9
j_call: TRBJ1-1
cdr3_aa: CASSPPLPRNTEAFF

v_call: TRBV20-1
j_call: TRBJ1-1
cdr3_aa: CSAPGVTEAFF

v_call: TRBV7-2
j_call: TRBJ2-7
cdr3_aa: CASSLYAGSYEQYF

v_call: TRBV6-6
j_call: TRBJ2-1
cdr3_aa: CASSYSREQFF

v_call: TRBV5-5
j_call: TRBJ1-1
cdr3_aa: CASRSGAAMDTEAFF

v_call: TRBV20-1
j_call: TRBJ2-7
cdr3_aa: CSARPDHSYEQYF

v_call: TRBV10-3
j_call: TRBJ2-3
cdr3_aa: CAISESSVAGGPTDTQYF

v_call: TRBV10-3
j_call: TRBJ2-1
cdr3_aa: CAISEAGDNEQFF

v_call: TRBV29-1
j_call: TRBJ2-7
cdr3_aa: CSVAWTGSYEQYF

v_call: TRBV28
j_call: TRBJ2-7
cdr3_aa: CASSRDRGLLGSWSYEQYF

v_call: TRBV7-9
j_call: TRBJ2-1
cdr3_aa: CASSDPTSIRYNEQFF

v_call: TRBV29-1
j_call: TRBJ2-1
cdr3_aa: CSARGLGNEQFF

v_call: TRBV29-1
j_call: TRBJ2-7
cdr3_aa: CSVFTSSYEQYF

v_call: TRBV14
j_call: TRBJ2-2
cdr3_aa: CASSQDIMVATGELFF

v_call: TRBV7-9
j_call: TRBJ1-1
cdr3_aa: CAGQGTSNTEAFF